Presented here are 22 T cell receptor beta chains from one specimen sequenced in a study of blood T cell repertoires in COVID-19. The data were produced by immunoSEQ multiplex PCR, yet TCRdb's version contains in-frame clones alone and is incomplete. Of approximately 250,000 clones listed, around 87% were seen once; the top ten hold approximately 5.3%. The sample consisted of peripheral blood. These receptors originate from a woman aged 60-75 years with COVID-19, enrolled during active disease.

CDR3 residues: CASSTAGGLNEQFF. The DNA for the CDR3 is TGTGCCAGCAGCACAGCGGGAGGATTGAATGAGCAGTTCTTC. This rearrangement joins TRBV11-2 to TRBJ2-1, with 9 bases fitting TRBD2. Germline assignment: CDR1 SGHAT and CDR2 FQNNGV. Trimming at V came to 5 bases and at J to 7 bases, leaving 6 bases not matched to a gene. CDR3 length equals 14 residues.

The chain combines TRBV19 with TRBJ2-4; 12 bases align to TRBD1. Germline CDR1 is LNHDA and CDR2 is SQIVND (reference sequence). CDR3 length: 15 amino acids. V shed 3 bases and J 7 bases; nucleotides not matched to a gene: 4. CDR3 amino acids: CASSIGTGGDNIQYF. In DNA form, the CDR3 reads TGTGCCAGTAGTATCGGGACAGGGGGCGACAACATTCAGTACTTC.

The rearrangement uses TRBV29-1 and TRBJ2-3; 8 bases are shared with TRBD2. J was trimmed by 2 bases and V by 6 bases; bases with no gene match: 13. The CDR3 loop spans 16 amino acids. The germline CDR1 and CDR2 sequences are SQVTM and ANQGSEA. The CDR3 nucleotides read TGCAGCGTGGGAAGGTTCACTAGCGGAGACACAGATACGCAGTATTTT. It yields the protein CSVGRFTSGDTDTQYF.

The chain combines TRBV5-4 with TRBJ2-5, with TRBD2 matching over 7 bases. This CDR3 is 17 amino acids long. The V gene end was trimmed by 4 bases and the J gene end by 1 base; junction bases not matched to a gene: 13. The germline gives CDR1 SGHNT, CDR2 YYREEE (reference sequence). CDR3: CASSNLRQAGVQETQYF. CDR3 sequence (DNA): TGTGCCAGCAGCAATCTCCGGCAGGCGGGAGTCCAAGAGACCCAGTACTTC.

This clone was counted between two and nine times. This sequence joins TRBV5-1 and TRBJ2-1; a possible D gene is TRBD2 (5 bases). Trimming shortened V by 2 bases and J by 4 bases, and 13 bases separated the two germline ends. The CDR3 loop spans 15 amino acids. Germline V gives CDR1 SGHRS, CDR2 YFSETQ. The CDR3 is CASSLLPGEYNEQFF. The CDR3 DNA sequence: TGCGCCAGCAGCTTACTCCCTGGGGAGTACAATGAGCAGTTCTTC. Full variable domain (outside the CDR3, taken from reference TRBV5-1 and TRBJ2-1): KAGVTQTPRYLIKTRGQQVTLSCSPISGHRSVSWYQQTPGQGLQFLFEYFSETQRNKGNFPGRFSGRQFSNSRSEMNVSTLELGDSALYLCASSLLPGEYNEQFFGPGTRLTVL.

The genes are TRBV15 and TRBJ2-3; a possible D gene is TRBD1 (5 bases). The CDR3 is made up of 15 amino acids. From germline, CDR1 is LNHNV and CDR2 YYDKDF (reference sequence). V was cut by 4 bases and J by 4 bases, with 15 bases left in between. The CDR3 DNA is TGTGCCACCAGCAATGGCAGGGTCTCCGCAGATACGCAGTATTTT. Amino acid sequence: CATSNGRVSADTQYF.

This chain joins TRBV19 and TRBJ2-7, with 7 bases aligning to TRBD1. The CDR3 sequence is 14 residues long. Germline V gene data show CDR1 as LNHDA and CDR2 as SQIVND (reference sequence). J gave up 0 bases and V 5 bases, and 4 bases lay outside the gene matches. Here the CDR3 DNA reads TGTGCCAGTAGTCCCCGACAGGGCTCCTACGAGCAGTACTTC. It is translated as CASSPRQGSYEQYF.

The chain links TRBV19 to TRBJ1-4; 9 nucleotides align to TRBD1. Germline CDR1 is LNHDA and CDR2 is SQIVND (reference sequence). The J segment lost 6 bases and the V segment lost 6 bases, leaving 5 bases of the junction unmatched. The CDR3 spans 14 residues. CDR3 sequence: CASSYRGQDEKLFF. The CDR3 bases are TGTGCCAGTAGCTACAGGGGGCAGGATGAAAAACTGTTTTTT.

DNA of the CDR3: TGTGCCAGCAGTCCGACCCGGGGGGGGATCTCCTACGAGCAGTACTTC. Translating gives CASSPTRGGISYEQYF. The V gene is TRBV27, the J gene TRBJ2-7, with TRBD2 identical over 8 bases. J was trimmed by 0 bases and V by 5 bases; bases with no gene match: 9. This CDR3 spans 16 amino acids. Germline assignment: CDR1 MNHEY and CDR2 SMNVEV (reference sequence).

This chain links TRBV27 with TRBJ2-2; D may be TRBD1 (6 bases). Germline CDR1 reads MNHEY; CDR2 reads SMNVEV (reference sequence). Trimming left V 6 bases short and J 6 bases short, with 11 bases between. The CDR3 extends over 13 amino acids. The CDR3 is CASRKQGPGELFF. The DNA for the CDR3 is TGTGCCAGCAGAAAACAGGGTCCCGGGGAGCTGTTTTTT.

The CDR3: CASSLDFTDTQYF. DNA of the CDR3: TGTGCCAGCAGCCTGGACTTCACAGATACGCAGTATTTT. The chain couples TRBV7-3 to TRBJ2-3; possible D gene TRBD2, 5 bases. V shed 5 bases and J shed 2 bases, with 8 bases lying between them. Looked up from germline, CDR1 is SGHTA and CDR2 is FQGTGA. This CDR3 is built from 13 residues.

The chain joins TRBV27 to TRBJ2-1; D perhaps matches TRBD2 (5 bases). V gave up 2 bases and J gave up 4 bases, with 15 bases separating them. The CDR3 has 16 amino acids. Germline V gives CDR1 MNHEY, CDR2 SMNVEV (reference sequence). CDR3 in DNA: TGTGCCAGCAGTTTAAGGTTGTCTAGCAGGTACAATGAGCAGTTCTTC. Translating gives CASSLRLSSRYNEQFF.

The V and J genes are TRBV28 and TRBJ1-2, with 8 bases lining up with TRBD1. The CDR3 sequence is 13 residues long. Germline CDR1 is MDHEN and CDR2 is SYDVKM. V lost 6 bases to trimming and J lost 8 bases; unmatched junction nucleotides: 8. The CDR3 is CASRSSGGVGYTF. CDR3 in DNA: TGTGCCAGCAGGTCGTCAGGGGGCGTGGGCTACACCTTC.

DNA for the CDR3: TGTGCCAGTAGTAGGGTCCGGGAAAGAGGTCAGCCCCAGCATTTT. Residues: CASSRVRERGQPQHF. This rearrangement joins TRBV19 to TRBJ1-5; D uncertain. The CDR3 runs to 15 residues. Germline-derived CDR1 and CDR2 are LNHDA and SQIVND (reference sequence). V shed 4 bases and J shed 6 bases, with 16 bases lying between them.

A word on this clone: The identical CDR3 is also encoded by other nucleotide sequences in the sample. The rearrangement uses TRBV29-1 and TRBJ1-3; 10 bases align to TRBD1. CDR1 is SQVTM and CDR2 is ANQGSEA in the germline V gene. There are 13 residues in the CDR3. V lost 6 bases, J lost 4 bases, and 3 bases stayed unmatched. In DNA form, the CDR3 reads TGCAGCGTGGGACAGGGGAAGGGAAACACCATATATTTT. Its protein is CSVGQGKGNTIYF.

This sequence joins TRBV29-1 and TRBJ2-7; possible D gene TRBD2, 5 bases. The CDR3 loop spans 14 amino acids. V shed 4 bases and J shed 7 bases, with 20 bases lying between them. Germline V gene lookup returns CDR1 SQVTM and CDR2 ANQGSEA. CDR3 nucleotides: TGCAGCGTTGGGAGCGGTGCCTCTCAGCGGGAGCAGTACTTC. Protein sequence: CSVGSGASQREQYF.

The genes are TRBV7-9 and TRBJ2-3; 11 nucleotides agree with TRBD2. V lost 2 bases and J lost 4; bases outside the gene matches: 8. The germline CDR1 and CDR2 sequences are SEHNR and FQNEAQ (reference sequence). This CDR3 is built from 17 residues. The CDR3 loop is CASSLPTSGSKADTQYF. DNA for the CDR3: TGTGCCAGCAGCTTACCAACTAGCGGGAGTAAGGCAGATACGCAGTATTTT.

The chain has TRBV7-9 and TRBJ2-5; the match to TRBD1 covers 8 bases. Germline V gives CDR1 SEHNR, CDR2 FQNEAQ (reference sequence). The V gene end was trimmed by 1 base and the J gene end by 5 bases; junction bases not matched to a gene: 6. The CDR3 extends over 15 amino acids. The CDR3 reads CASSLVPGGAETQYF. CDR3 coding DNA: TGTGCCAGCAGCTTAGTTCCAGGGGGCGCGGAGACCCAGTACTTC.

This clone was found a few times. The chain combines TRBV6-2 or TRBV6-3 with TRBJ1-2, with D perhaps matching TRBD1 (6 bases). The V gene's germline CDR1 is MNHEY and CDR2 SVGEGT. V lost 3 bases and J lost 8, with 16 bases in between. The CDR3 is made up of 14 amino acids. CDR3 sequence: CASSYIGQPDGYTF. The CDR3 DNA is TGTGCCAGCAGTTATATCGGACAGCCGGACGGCTACACCTTC.

V and J are TRBV28 and TRBJ1-5, with a weak D call TRBD1 (6 bases). The CDR3 runs 15 residues. The germline gives CDR1 MDHEN, CDR2 SYDVKM. V lost 3 bases, J lost 1 base, and 10 bases lay in between. In nucleotides, the CDR3 is TGTGCCAGCAGTTTGACAGGTAACAGCAATCAGCCCCAGCATTTT. Residues: CASSLTGNSNQPQHF.

The chain joins TRBV30 to TRBJ2-2, with D possibly being TRBD2 (5 bases). Per germline, CDR1 GTSNPN and CDR2 SVGIG (reference sequence). V lost 4 bases, J lost 7 bases, and 13 bases lay in between. This CDR3 comprises 13 residues. CDR3 coding DNA: TGTGCCTGGAAGGGAAATCGGGGCGGGGAGCTGTTTTTT. Its protein product is CAWKGNRGGELFF.

CDR3: CASSHGQGSGNTIYF. For the CDR3, the DNA is TGCGCCAGCAGCCACGGACAGGGGTCTGGAAACACCATATATTTT. The chain couples TRBV4-3 to TRBJ1-3; 9 positions match TRBD1. Losses at the gene ends were 3 bases for V and 1 base for J; bases not matched to a gene: 1. Germline-derived CDR1 and CDR2 are LGHNA and YSLEER. CDR3 size: 15 residues.